These T cell receptor beta chains were read from a single sample in a study of CD8 T cells in ankylosing spondylitis. One entry per CDR3 protein results from TCRdb running MiXCR on the 5' RACE reads. The table lists about 440,000 distinct CDR3 sequences, 17% of them singletons. Specimen: blood, either unsorted or a sorted T cell fraction (not recorded which). These receptors were obtained from a male donor with ankylosing spondylitis. The CDR3 runs from the conserved cysteine through the conserved F or W. The D gene is left open where the match is weak. Part of the rows lack a size; the others show once, few, many or a class for expanded clones.

size,J,V,D,CDR3,DNA
-,TRBJ1-6,TRBV6-5,-,CASSYSTPRSPLHF,TGTGCCAGCAGTTACTCGACACCTCGCTCACCCCTCCACTTT
-,TRBJ2-7,TRBV19,TRBD1,CATRKSRDSYEQYF,TGTGCCACCCGAAAGTCCCGGGACAGCTACGAGCAGTACTTC
-,TRBJ1-2,TRBV9,-,CASSVAGNYGYTF,TGTGCCAGCAGCGTAGCCGGCAACTATGGCTACACCTTC
-,TRBJ2-1,TRBV5-1,-,CASSLDPRADNEQFF,TGCGCCAGCAGCTTGGATCCCAGGGCGGACAATGAGCAGTTCTTC
-,TRBJ2-7,TRBV20-1,TRBD1,CSASVRDRGQAISYEQYF,TGCAGTGCTAGTGTCAGGGATAGGGGACAGGCTATCTCCTACGAGCAGTACTTC
-,TRBJ1-4,TRBV7-7,TRBD1,CASSPGTGGDEKLFF,TGTGCTAGCAGTCCCGGGACAGGGGGCGATGAAAAACTGTTTTTT
-,TRBJ2-7,TRBV4-1,TRBD1,CASSQELTGVLPYEQYF,TGCGCCAGCAGCCAAGAATTGACAGGGGTTCTTCCCTACGAGCAGTACTTC
few,TRBJ1-1,TRBV20-1,-,CSARVTEAFF,TGCAGTGCTAGGGTCACTGAAGCTTTCTTT
many,TRBJ1-2,TRBV29-1,-,CSVARGDYGYTF,TGCAGCGTTGCCAGGGGAGACTATGGCTACACCTTC
few,TRBJ1-1,TRBV12-3/TRBV12-4,-,CASSRTISNTEAFF,TGTGCCAGCAGCCGGACGATTTCTAACACTGAAGCTTTCTTT
few,TRBJ1-1,TRBV5-1,TRBD1,CASGPGQANTEAFF,TGCGCCAGCGGTCCGGGACAGGCGAACACTGAAGCTTTCTTT
many,TRBJ1-1,TRBV5-1,-,CASSPSGDTEAFF,TGCGCCAGCAGCCCGTCAGGGGACACTGAAGCTTTCTTT
many,TRBJ2-7,TRBV6-1,TRBD1,CASSGTGGGYEQYF,TGTGCCAGCAGCGGGACAGGGGGCGGGTACGAGCAGTACTTC
few,TRBJ2-1,TRBV2,-,CASSLTPHEQFF,TGTGCCAGCAGTTTGACTCCACATGAGCAGTTCTTC
large,TRBJ2-1,TRBV10-3,-,CAISGDRDGNEQFF,TGTGCCATCAGTGGGGACCGGGATGGTAATGAGCAGTTCTTC
-,TRBJ2-1,TRBV5-1,TRBD2,CASSPNSGSFNEQFF,TGCGCCAGCAGCCCGAATAGCGGGAGTTTCAATGAGCAGTTCTTC
-,TRBJ1-1,TRBV7-6,-,CASSEEQGILGTEAFF,TGTGCCAGCAGCGAGGAACAGGGAATTTTGGGCACTGAAGCTTTCTTT
few,TRBJ2-7,TRBV5-1,TRBD1,CASSLRGLVSYEQYF,TGCGCCAGCAGCTTGAGGGGGCTCGTCAGCTACGAGCAGTACTTC
few,TRBJ2-7,TRBV28,-,CASSSQGLTYEQYF,TGTGCCAGCAGTTCCCAGGGACTTACCTACGAGCAGTACTTC
-,TRBJ2-2,TRBV5-1,-,CASRMERPAGELFF,TGCGCCAGCAGGATGGAGCGTCCAGCCGGGGAGCTGTTTTTT
-,TRBJ1-1,TRBV12-3/TRBV12-4,-,CASSRTPLNTEAFF,TGTGCCAGCAGTAGAACACCCTTGAACACTGAAGCTTTCTTT
few,TRBJ2-1,TRBV30,-,CAWSRGYNEQFF,TGTGCCTGGTCCCGGGGCTACAATGAGCAGTTCTTC
few,TRBJ2-7,TRBV20-1,TRBD2,CSARALTSGSYEQYF,TGCAGTGCTAGAGCTCTCACTAGCGGCTCCTACGAGCAGTACTTC
many,TRBJ2-2,TRBV11-2,-,CASSPTNTGELFF,TGTGCCAGCAGCCCAACGAACACCGGGGAGCTGTTTTTT
many,TRBJ2-2,TRBV12-3/TRBV12-4,TRBD2,CASSLPSGGNTGELFF,TGTGCCAGCAGTTTACCTAGCGGGGGAAACACCGGGGAGCTGTTTTTT
-,TRBJ2-1,TRBV30,TRBD2,CAWGGLAKDNEQFF,TGTGCCTGGGGGGGACTAGCGAAAGACAATGAGCAGTTCTTC
-,TRBJ1-5,TRBV11-2,-,CASSYKVNQPQHF,TGTGCCAGCAGCTATAAAGTGAATCAGCCCCAGCATTTT
-,TRBJ2-6,TRBV2,-,CASRRGVYSGANVLTF,TGTGCCAGCAGGAGGGGGGTTTACTCTGGGGCCAACGTCCTGACTTTC
few,TRBJ1-6,TRBV20-1,-,CSAPEYTGRLRYNSPLHF,TGCAGTGCTCCCGAGTATACAGGGAGACTACGCTATAATTCACCCCTCCACTTT
few,TRBJ2-4,TRBV6-2/TRBV6-3,-,CASSSAQVGKNIQYF,TGTGCCAGCAGTTCCGCCCAGGTTGGCAAAAACATTCAGTACTTC
-,TRBJ1-2,TRBV3-1,-,CASSKTRITVQPVYGYTF,TGTGCCAGCAGCAAAACCCGGATAACAGTCCAACCAGTGTATGGCTACACCTTC
-,TRBJ1-1,TRBV21-1,-,CASSKERTGGEEAFF,TGTGCCAGCAGCAAAGAACGGACAGGGGGCGAAGAAGCTTTCTTT
-,TRBJ1-1,TRBV5-1,-,CASSLDLAGLGAFF,TGCGCCAGCAGCTTGGATCTGGCAGGGCTAGGAGCTTTCTTT
few,TRBJ1-6,TRBV18,-,CASSPSRPGGARSPLHF,TGTGCCAGCTCCCCCTCTAGGCCTGGGGGAGCGCGCTCACCCCTCCACTTT
few,TRBJ2-2,TRBV29-1,TRBD2,CSVATSGTTGELFF,TGCAGCGTCGCAACTAGCGGGACAACCGGGGAGCTGTTTTTT
-,TRBJ2-1,TRBV19,TRBD2,CASSIAGGSYNEQFF,TGTGCCAGTAGTATAGCGGGAGGGTCCTACAATGAGCAGTTCTTC
few,TRBJ2-1,TRBV24-1,TRBD2,CATSDPSSGGRNEQFF,TGTGCCACCAGTGATCCCTCTAGCGGGGGGCGGAATGAGCAGTTCTTC
few,TRBJ2-3,TRBV7-9,-,CASRLTGSPTYADTQYF,TGTGCCAGCAGGCTTACAGGGTCCCCCACCTACGCAGATACGCAGTATTTT
-,TRBJ2-2,TRBV5-1,-,CASSLRETGELFF,TGCGCCAGCAGCCTAAGAGAAACCGGGGAGCTGTTTTTT
few,TRBJ2-4,TRBV5-4,-,CASSLAGGIKNIQYF,TGTGCCAGCAGCTTGGCGGGGGGCATCAAAAACATTCAGTACTTC
-,TRBJ2-7,TRBV7-9,-,CASSLVAGGEQYF,TGTGCCAGCAGCTTAGTAGCCGGGGGCGAGCAGTACTTC
few,TRBJ2-7,TRBV12-3/TRBV12-4,-,CASSFSRVADEQYF,TGTGCCAGCAGTTTTAGCAGGGTCGCCGACGAGCAGTACTTC
few,TRBJ2-2,TRBV20-1,-,CSARALGRVNTGELFF,TGCAGTGCTAGAGCCCTTGGGCGGGTAAACACCGGGGAGCTGTTTTTT
few,TRBJ2-1,TRBV2,TRBD2,CASSPNPGLAGAEQFF,TGTGCCAGCAGTCCGAACCCCGGACTAGCGGGCGCCGAGCAGTTCTTC
-,TRBJ1-5,TRBV30,-,CAWSDTSQPQHF,TGTGCCTGGAGTGATACGAGTCAGCCCCAGCATTTT
few,TRBJ1-4,TRBV3-1,-,CASGRVEKLFF,TGTGCCAGCGGTAGAGTTGAAAAACTGTTTTTT
few,TRBJ2-1,TRBV20-1,TRBD2,CSARLAGGLEQFF,TGCAGTGCAAGACTAGCGGGGGGATTAGAGCAGTTCTTC